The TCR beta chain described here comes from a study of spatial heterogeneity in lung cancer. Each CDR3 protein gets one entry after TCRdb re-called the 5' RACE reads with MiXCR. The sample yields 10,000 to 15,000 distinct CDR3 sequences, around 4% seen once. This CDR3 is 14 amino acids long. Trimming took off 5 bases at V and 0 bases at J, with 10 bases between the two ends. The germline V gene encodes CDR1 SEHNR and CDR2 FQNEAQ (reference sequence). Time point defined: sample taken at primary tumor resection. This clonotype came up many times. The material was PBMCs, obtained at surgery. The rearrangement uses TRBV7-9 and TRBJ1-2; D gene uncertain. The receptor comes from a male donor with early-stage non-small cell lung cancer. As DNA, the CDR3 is TGTGCCAGCAGCCCCGGGCGCCCTAACTATGGCTACACCTTC. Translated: CASSPGRPNYGYTF.